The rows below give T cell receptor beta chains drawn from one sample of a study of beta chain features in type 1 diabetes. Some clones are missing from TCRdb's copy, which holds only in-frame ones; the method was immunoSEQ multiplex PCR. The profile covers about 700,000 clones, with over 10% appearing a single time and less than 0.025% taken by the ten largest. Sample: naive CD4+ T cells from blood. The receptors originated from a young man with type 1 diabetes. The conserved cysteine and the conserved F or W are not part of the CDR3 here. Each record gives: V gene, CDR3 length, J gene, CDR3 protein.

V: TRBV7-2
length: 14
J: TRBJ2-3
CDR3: ASSLVVGASTDTQY

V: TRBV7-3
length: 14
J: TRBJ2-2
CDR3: ASSHGPGGVTGELF

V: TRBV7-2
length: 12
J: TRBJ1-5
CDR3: ASSLDGGGQPQH

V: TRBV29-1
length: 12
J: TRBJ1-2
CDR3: SVEDSGRDYGYT

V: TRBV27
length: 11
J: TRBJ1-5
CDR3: ASSLDGNGPQH

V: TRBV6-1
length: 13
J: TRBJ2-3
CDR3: ASSELGSSTDTQY

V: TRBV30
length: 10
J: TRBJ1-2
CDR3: AWTGGNYGYT

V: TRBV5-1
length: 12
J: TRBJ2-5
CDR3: ASSLLDRGETQY

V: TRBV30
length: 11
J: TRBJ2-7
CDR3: AWGTGGGDEQY

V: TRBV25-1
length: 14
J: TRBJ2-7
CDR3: ASSDLASGAPYEQY

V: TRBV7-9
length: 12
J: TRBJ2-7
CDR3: ASSLTQGVYEQY

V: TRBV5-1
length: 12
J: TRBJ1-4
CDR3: ASSLLSEGEKLF

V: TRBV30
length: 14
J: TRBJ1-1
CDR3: AWSEQVGSMNTEAF

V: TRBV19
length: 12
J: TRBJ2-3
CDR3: ASSIRQVTDTQY